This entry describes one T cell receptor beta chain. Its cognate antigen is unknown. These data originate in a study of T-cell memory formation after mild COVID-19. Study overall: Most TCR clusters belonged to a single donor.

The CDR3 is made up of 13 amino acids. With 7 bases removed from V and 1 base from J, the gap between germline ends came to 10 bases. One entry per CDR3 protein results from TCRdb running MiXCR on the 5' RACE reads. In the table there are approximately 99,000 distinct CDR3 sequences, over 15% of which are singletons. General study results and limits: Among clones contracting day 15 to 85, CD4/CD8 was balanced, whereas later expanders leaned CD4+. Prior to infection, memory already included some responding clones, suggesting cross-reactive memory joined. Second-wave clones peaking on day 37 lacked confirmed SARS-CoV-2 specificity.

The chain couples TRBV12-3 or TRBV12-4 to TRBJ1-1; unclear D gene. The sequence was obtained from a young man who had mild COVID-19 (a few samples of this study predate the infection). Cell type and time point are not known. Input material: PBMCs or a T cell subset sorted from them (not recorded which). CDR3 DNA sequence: TGTGCCAGCATGTTGTGGGGGAACACTGAAGCTTTCTTT. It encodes CASMLWGNTEAFF.